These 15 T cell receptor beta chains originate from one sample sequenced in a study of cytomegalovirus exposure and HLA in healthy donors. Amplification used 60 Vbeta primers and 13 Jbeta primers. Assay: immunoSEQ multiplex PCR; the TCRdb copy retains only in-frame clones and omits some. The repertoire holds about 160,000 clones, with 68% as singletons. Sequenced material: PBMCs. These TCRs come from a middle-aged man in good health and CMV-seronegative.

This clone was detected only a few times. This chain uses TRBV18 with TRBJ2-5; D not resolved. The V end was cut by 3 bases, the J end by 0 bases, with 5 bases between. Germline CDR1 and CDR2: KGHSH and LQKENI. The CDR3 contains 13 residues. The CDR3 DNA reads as TGTGCCAGCTCACCCCGGTACCAAGAGACCCAGTACTTC. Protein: CASSPRYQETQYF.

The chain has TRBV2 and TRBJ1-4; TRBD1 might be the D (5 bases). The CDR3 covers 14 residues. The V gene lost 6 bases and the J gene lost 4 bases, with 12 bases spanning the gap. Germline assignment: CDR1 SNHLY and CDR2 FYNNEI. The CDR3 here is CASRNQGGNEKLFF. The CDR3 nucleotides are TGTGCCAGCAGGAACCAGGGTGGTAATGAAAAACTGTTTTTT.

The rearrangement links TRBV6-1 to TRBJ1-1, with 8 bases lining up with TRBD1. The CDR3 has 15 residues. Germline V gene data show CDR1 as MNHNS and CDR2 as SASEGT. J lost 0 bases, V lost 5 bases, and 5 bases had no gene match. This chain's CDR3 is CASSKGQEMNTEAFF. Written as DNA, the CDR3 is TGTGCCAGCAGTAAGGGACAGGAAATGAACACTGAAGCTTTCTTT.

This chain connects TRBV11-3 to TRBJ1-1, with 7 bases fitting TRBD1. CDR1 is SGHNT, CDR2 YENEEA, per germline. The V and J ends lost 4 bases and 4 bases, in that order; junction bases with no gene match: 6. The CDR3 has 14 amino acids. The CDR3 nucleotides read TGTGCCAGCAGCTCGGGACAGTCGAGCACTGAAGCTTTCTTT. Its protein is CASSSGQSSTEAFF.

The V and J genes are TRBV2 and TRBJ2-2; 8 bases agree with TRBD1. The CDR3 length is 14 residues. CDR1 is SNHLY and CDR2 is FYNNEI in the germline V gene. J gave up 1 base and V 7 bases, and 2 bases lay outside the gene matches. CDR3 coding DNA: TGTGCCAGCAAAGGGACAGGGAACACCGGGGAGCTGTTTTTT. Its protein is CASKGTGNTGELFF.

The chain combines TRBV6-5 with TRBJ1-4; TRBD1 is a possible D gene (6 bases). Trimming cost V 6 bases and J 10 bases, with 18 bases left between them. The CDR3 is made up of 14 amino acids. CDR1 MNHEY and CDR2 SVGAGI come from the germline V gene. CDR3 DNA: TGTGCCAGCAGCAGAGGGGGGGGCGCGGGAAAACTGTTTTTT. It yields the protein CASSRGGGAGKLFF.

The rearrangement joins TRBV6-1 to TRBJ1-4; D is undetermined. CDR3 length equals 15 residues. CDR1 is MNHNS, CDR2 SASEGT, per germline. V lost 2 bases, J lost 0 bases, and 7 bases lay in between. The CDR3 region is CASSETVATNEKLFF. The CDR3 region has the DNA TGTGCCAGCAGTGAAACGGTTGCAACTAATGAAAAACTGTTTTTT.

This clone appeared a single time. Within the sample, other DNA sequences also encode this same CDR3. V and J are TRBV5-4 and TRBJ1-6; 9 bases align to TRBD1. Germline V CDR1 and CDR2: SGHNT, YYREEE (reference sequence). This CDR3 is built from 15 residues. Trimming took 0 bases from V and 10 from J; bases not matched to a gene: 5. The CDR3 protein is CASSLAGQGRSPLHF. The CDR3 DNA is TGTGCCAGCAGCTTGGCCGGACAGGGGAGGTCACCCCTCCACTTT.

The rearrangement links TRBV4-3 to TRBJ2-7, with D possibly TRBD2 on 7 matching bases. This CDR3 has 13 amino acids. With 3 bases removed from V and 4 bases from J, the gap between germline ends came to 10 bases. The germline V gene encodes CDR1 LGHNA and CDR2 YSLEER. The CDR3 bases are TGCGCCAGCAGCCAGAGGGGGGGGTACGAGCAGTACTTC. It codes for CASSQRGGYEQYF.

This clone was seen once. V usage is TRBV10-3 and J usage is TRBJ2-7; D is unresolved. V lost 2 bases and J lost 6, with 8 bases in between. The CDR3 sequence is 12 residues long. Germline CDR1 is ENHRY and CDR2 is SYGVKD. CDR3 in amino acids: CAISEVAAEQYF. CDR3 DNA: TGTGCCATCAGTGAGGTAGCAGCCGAGCAGTACTTC.

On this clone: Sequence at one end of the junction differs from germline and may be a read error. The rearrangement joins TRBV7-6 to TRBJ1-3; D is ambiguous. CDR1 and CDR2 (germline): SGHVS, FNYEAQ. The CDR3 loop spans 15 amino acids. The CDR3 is CAGSLFGSAGNTIYF. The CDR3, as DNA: TGTGCCGGCAGCTTATTCGGGAGTGCGGGAAACACCATATATTTT.

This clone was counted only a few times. The CDR3 region is CASSWDRGRTGELFF. In nucleotides, the CDR3 is TGTGCCAGCAGCTGGGACAGGGGGAGGACCGGGGAGCTGTTTTTT. This chain connects TRBV27 to TRBJ2-2; the match to TRBD1 covers 11 bases. The trim removed 6 bases at V and 5 bases at J, leaving 5 bases unmatched. CDR3 length equals 15 residues. The germline V gene has CDR1 MNHEY and CDR2 SMNVEV (reference sequence).

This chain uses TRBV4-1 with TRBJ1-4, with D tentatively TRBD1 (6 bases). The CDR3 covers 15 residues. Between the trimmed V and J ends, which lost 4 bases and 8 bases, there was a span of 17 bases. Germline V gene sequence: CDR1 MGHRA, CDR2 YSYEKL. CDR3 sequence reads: CASSPQGRLDEKLFF. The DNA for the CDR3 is TGCGCCAGCAGCCCCCAGGGGCGCTTGGACGAAAAACTGTTTTTT.

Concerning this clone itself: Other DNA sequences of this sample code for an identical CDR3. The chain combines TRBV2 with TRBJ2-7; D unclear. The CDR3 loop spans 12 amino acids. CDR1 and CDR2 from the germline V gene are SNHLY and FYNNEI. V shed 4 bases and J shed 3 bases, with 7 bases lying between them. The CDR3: CASSASGYEQYF. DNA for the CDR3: TGTGCCAGCAGTGCGAGTGGCTACGAGCAGTACTTC.

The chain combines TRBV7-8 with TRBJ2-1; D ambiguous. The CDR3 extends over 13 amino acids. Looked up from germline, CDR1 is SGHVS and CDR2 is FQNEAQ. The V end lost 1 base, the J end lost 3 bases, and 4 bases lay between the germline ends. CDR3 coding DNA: TGTGCCAGCAGCTTAGGAGACTACAATGAGCAGTTCTTC. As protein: CASSLGDYNEQFF.